This T cell receptor beta chain is drawn from a study of blood T cell repertoires in COVID-19. Study information: PBMCs, B-cell-depleted T cells, or T cells provided the cDNA or gDNA that made up the material.

The protocol was immunoSEQ multiplex PCR, while the TCRdb copy is restricted to in-frame clones and leaves out a portion. Here the sample spans approximately 300,000 clones, 75% to 95% being singletons. V shed 4 bases and J 2 bases; nucleotides not matched to a gene: 7. Germline values: CDR1 ENHRY, CDR2 SYGVKD. The CDR3 runs 15 residues. The J gene is TRBJ2-5, the V gene TRBV10-3, with 7 positions matching TRBD2. This TCR derives from a young woman with COVID-19, enrolled during active disease. Input material: peripheral blood. The DNA of the CDR3 is TGTGCCATCAGTGCTAGTAGCGGGTTACAAGAGACCCAGTACTTC. It is translated as CAISASSGLQETQYF.